What follows describes a single TCR beta chain. What it binds is unknown. The sample belongs to a study of cytomegalovirus exposure and HLA in healthy donors. Broader study findings: Segments of the TCR beta V type were, in most cases, productive about 87% or about 30% of the time in an earlier analysis.

The PCR was carried out with 60 Vbeta primers and 13 Jbeta primers. Generated by immunoSEQ multiplex PCR, the TCRdb table keeps only in-frame clones and is missing some. The sample lists around 180,000 clones, 85% occurring once. Sampled while nominally healthy, donors likely had unrecorded immune exposures. CDR3 size: 12 residues. Per the germline V gene, CDR1 is SNHLY and CDR2 is FYNNEI. The V and J ends lost 6 bases and 4 bases respectively, with 9 bases between them. Input material: PBMCs. V gene TRBV2 combines with J gene TRBJ1-2; D is uncertain. This receptor was identified in a boy younger than 10 in good health and CMV-seronegative. The CDR3 nucleotides read TGTGCCAGCAGGTCCGCGGGCTATGGCTACACCTTC. Translating gives CASRSAGYGYTF.